This T cell receptor (beta chain) appears in the sequencing data of a study of T cell repertoires in cytomegalovirus infection. About the research overall: A matching HLA type, together with CMV infection, was signaled by public TCR beta signatures.

This clonotype was observed many times. Antigen: not known. Per germline, CDR1 SGHVS and CDR2 FQNEAQ. The CDR3 contains 16 residues. Trimming removed 5 bases from V and 8 bases from J; junction bases left unmatched: 13. TCRdb analysed the reads with MiXCR anew, one entry per CDR3 protein. The table has almost 300,000 distinct CDR3 sequences, around 9.6% seen once. Whole-study findings and limits: Carriers of CMV and the relevant HLA type were discriminated by public TCR beta frequency. The response measured ex vivo was dominated by TCR beta clonotypes (HLA-C-restricted and CMV-specific).

The source of this sequence is a human donor in good health (CMV status not recorded). Some clones in this sample may be carry-over from other donors' samples. Sample: PBMCs. This chain connects TRBV7-8 to TRBJ2-1, with TRBD2 matching over 9 bases. This chain's CDR3 is CASSLLPLAGRDEQFF. The CDR3 region has the DNA TGTGCCAGCAGCCTTTTACCCCTAGCGGGGCGCGATGAGCAGTTCTTC.